One and the same sample provided the 2 T cell receptor beta chains below, sequenced in a study of T-cell reconstitution after alpha-beta-depleted transplantation in children. This sample's TCRbeta library carried unique molecular identifier barcodes. Each CDR3 protein is one row after TCRdb ran MiXCR on the PCR reads. The sample consists of 500,000 to 600,000 distinct CDR3 sequences, approximately 20% of them appearing once. Specimen: PBMCs from the stem cell graft donor, collected from the stem cell graft. These receptors came from a human donor who donated a stem cell graft to a child with acute lymphoblastic leukemia.

This clonotype was detected many times. This chain joins TRBV7-8 and TRBJ1-5, with D possibly being TRBD1 (5 bases). The germline gives CDR1 SGHVS, CDR2 FQNEAQ. The CDR3 is made up of 18 amino acids. V gave up 2 bases and J gave up 0 bases, with 17 bases separating them. CDR3 nucleotide sequence: TGTGCCAGCAGCTTACAAGGGCAGGGACTGATTAGCAATCAGCCCCAGCATTTT. It is translated as CASSLQGQGLISNQPQHF.

The V gene is TRBV29-1, the J gene TRBJ2-5, with D possibly being TRBD1 or TRBD2 (6 bases each). This CDR3 is built from 15 residues. V lost 3 bases and J lost 5, with 19 bases in between. Germline CDR1 is SQVTM and CDR2 is ANQGSEA. CDR3 bases: TGCAGCGTTGAGGGCTACAGGGAGGTTGTGGAGACCCAGTACTTC. Translation gives CSVEGYREVVETQYF.